This TCR beta chain derives from a study of control samples from healthy donors and cancer patients. From germline, CDR1 is KGHSH and CDR2 LQKENI. V lost 3 bases, J lost 7 bases, and 9 bases stayed unmatched. CDR3 length: 16 residues. Profiled with immunoSEQ multiplex PCR; TCRdb holds only in-frame clones, not every one. This sample has just over 80,000 clones; around 94% occur once, and the top ten carry approximately 4.8%. The sample taken for sequencing was blood. This receptor was taken from a woman aged 18-29 years in good health. The chain recombines TRBV18 with TRBJ1-4, with 9 nucleotides matching TRBD1. The CDR3 DNA sequence: TGTGCCAGCTCACCCCGACAACAGGGGGCAAGTGAAAAACTGTTTTTT. Translated, it gives CASSPRQQGASEKLFF.